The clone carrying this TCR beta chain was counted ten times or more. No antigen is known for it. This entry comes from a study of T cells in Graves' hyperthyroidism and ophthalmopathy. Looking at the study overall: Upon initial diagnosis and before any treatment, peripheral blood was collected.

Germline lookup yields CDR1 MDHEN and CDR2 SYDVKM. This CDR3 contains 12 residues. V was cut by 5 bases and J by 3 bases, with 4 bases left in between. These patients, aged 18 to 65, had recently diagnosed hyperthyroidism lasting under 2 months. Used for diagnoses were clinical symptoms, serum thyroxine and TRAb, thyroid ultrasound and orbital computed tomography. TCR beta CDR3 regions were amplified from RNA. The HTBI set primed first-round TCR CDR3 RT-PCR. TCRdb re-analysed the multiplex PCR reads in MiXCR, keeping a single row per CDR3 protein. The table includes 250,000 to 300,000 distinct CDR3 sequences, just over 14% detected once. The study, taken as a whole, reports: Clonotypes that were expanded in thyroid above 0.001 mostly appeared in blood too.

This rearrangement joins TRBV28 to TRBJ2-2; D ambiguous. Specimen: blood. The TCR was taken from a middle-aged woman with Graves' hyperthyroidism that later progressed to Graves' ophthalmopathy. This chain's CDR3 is CASSGDTGELFF. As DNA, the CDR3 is TGTGCCAGCAGTGGGGACACCGGGGAGCTGTTTTTT. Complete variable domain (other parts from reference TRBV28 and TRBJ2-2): DVKVTQSSRYLVKRTGEKVFLECVQDMDHENMFWYRQDPGLGLRLIYFSYDVKMKEKGDIPEGYSVSREKKERFSLILESASTNQTSMYLCASSGDTGELFFGEGSRLTVL.